This entry concerns a single T cell receptor (beta chain). Here immunoSEQ multiplex PCR was the method, and the copy in TCRdb shows in-frame clones only, minus some. The sample holds 50,000 to 65,000 clones, around 93% seen once. The data are from a study of control samples from healthy donors and cancer patients. In germline, CDR1 is DFQATT, CDR2 SNEGSKA (reference sequence). Trimming left V 3 bases short and J 10 bases short, with 16 bases between. CDR3 length: 14 residues. The V and J genes are TRBV20-1 and TRBJ1-6; no clear D. This sequence was found in a man in his thirties or forties with colorectal cancer. Material for sequencing was PBMCs. CDR3 coding DNA: TGCAGTGCTAGTCAAGGACTGGAGGGATCACCCCTCCACTTT. Its translation is CSASQGLEGSPLHF.